These T cell receptor beta chains were read from a single sample in a study of blood T cell repertoires in COVID-19. The repertoire was sequenced with immunoSEQ multiplex PCR; TCRdb's copy has only in-frame clones and lacks some. The sample carries fewer than 120,000 clones, around three quarters recorded once. The sequenced material came from peripheral blood. These receptors all stem from a woman aged 60-75 years with acute or convalescent COVID-19. CDR3s include the opening cysteine and the closing phenylalanine or tryptophan. Each record gives: V gene, clone size, J gene, D gene, CDR3 protein, CDR3 DNA. D genes are given only for firm matches. The size entry is marked missing in some rows and otherwise reads once, few, many or a size class.

>TRBV15|NA|TRBJ1-2|TRBD1
CATSSGRQGWAYTF
TGTGCCACCAGCAGTGGGAGACAGGGATGGGCCTACACCTTC
>TRBV28|NA|TRBJ1-2|NA
CATKGEHGYTF
TGTGCCACCAAGGGAGAGCATGGCTACACCTTC
>TRBV9|NA|TRBJ1-1|NA
CASSVAGNTEAFF
TGTGCCAGCAGCGTAGCAGGGAACACTGAAGCTTTCTTT
>TRBV5-1|NA|TRBJ1-2|NA
CASSLVRGPGGAYGYTF
TGCGCCAGCAGCTTGGTTAGGGGTCCAGGCGGGGCCTATGGCTACACCTTC
>TRBV7-2|NA|TRBJ2-1|TRBD2
CASSRTSGGTHNEQFF
TGTGCCAGCAGCCGGACTAGCGGGGGGACCCACAATGAGCAGTTCTTC
>TRBV7-8|NA|TRBJ1-1|NA
CASSSLGAGTEAFF
TGTGCCAGCAGCTCGCTGGGGGCTGGGACTGAAGCTTTCTTT
>TRBV3-1/TRBV3-2|NA|TRBJ2-5|NA
CASSQTLQGGETQYF
TGTGCCAGCAGCCAAACTCTCCAAGGCGGAGAGACCCAGTACTTC
>TRBV4-3|many|TRBJ1-5|TRBD1
CATSIDRQGDQPQHF
TGCGCCACCAGCATCGATCGGCAGGGGGATCAGCCCCAGCATTTT
>TRBV10-3|NA|TRBJ2-7|TRBD2
CAIIPPGLAFSYEQYF
TGTGCCATCATTCCGCCGGGACTAGCGTTCTCCTACGAGCAGTACTTC
>TRBV15|few|TRBJ2-5|NA
CATTRGGETQYF
TGTGCCACCACCAGGGGAGGGGAGACCCAGTACTTC
>TRBV6-5|few|TRBJ2-3|TRBD2
CAAKAGILSDTQYF
TGTGCCGCGAAAGCGGGGATACTCTCAGATACGCAGTATTTT
>TRBV2|NA|TRBJ2-2|TRBD2
CASRSGGAAGELFF
TGTGCCAGCAGGAGCGGGGGGGCAGCCGGGGAGCTGTTTTTT
>TRBV12-3/TRBV12-4|once|TRBJ1-1|NA
CASSFGRAEAFF
TGTGCCAGCAGTTTCGGCAGGGCGGAAGCTTTCTTT
>TRBV6-5|NA|TRBJ1-1|NA
CASRKTENTEAFF
TGTGCCAGCAGGAAGACAGAAAACACTGAAGCTTTCTTT
>TRBV3-1/TRBV3-2|NA|TRBJ2-7|NA
CASSLLFSSGISYEQYF
TGTGCCAGCAGCCTACTCTTTAGTTCAGGGATCTCCTACGAGCAGTACTTC
>TRBV9|NA|TRBJ2-6|NA
CASSASSGANVLTF
TGTGCCAGCAGCGCGAGCTCTGGGGCCAACGTCCTGACTTTC